These T cell receptor beta chains were read from a single sample in a study of T-cell reconstitution after alpha-beta-depleted transplantation in children. TCRdb recomputed calls from the PCR reads with MiXCR, one row per CDR3 protein. Counted here are some 240,000 distinct CDR3 sequences, 9.7% occurring once; the ten biggest clones make up 5% to 6%. Specimen: PBMCs from the stem cell graft donor, collected from the stem cell graft. The receptor source for this set is a human donor who donated a stem cell graft to a child with SCID. Both conserved end residues are part of each CDR3. The D gene is left open where the match is weak. Not all rows give a size; the values are once, few, many and, for expanded clones, a class.

TGTGCCAGCAGCCATCCAATACGGACAGGACTCAGCGGATACGAGCAGTACTTC | CASSHPIRTGLSGYEQYF | TRBJ2-7 | few | TRBV25-1 | TRBD1
TGTGCCAGCAGCCAAGCGGGGAACCAAGAGACCCAGTACTTC | CASSQAGNQETQYF | TRBJ2-5 | few | TRBV14 | .
TGTGCCAGCAGCTCCGGACAGGGAAGGAATGAGCAGTTCTTC | CASSSGQGRNEQFF | TRBJ2-1 | many | TRBV5-6 | TRBD1
TGTGCCAGCAGCCAGGGGGCTTGGAACACCGGGGAGCTGTTTTTT | CASSQGAWNTGELFF | TRBJ2-2 | many | TRBV6-5 | TRBD1
TGTGCCACCAGCAGAGAATCACAGAACACTGAAGCTTTCTTT | CATSRESQNTEAFF | TRBJ1-1 | many | TRBV15 | .
TGTGCCAGCAGTTCTGGGGCCAAGGGGGACTACGAGCAGTACTTC | CASSSGAKGDYEQYF | TRBJ2-7 | many | TRBV27 | .
TGCGCCAGCAGCCCCCGGGGAGGTCAAAGCTCCTACAATGAGCAGTTCTTC | CASSPRGGQSSYNEQFF | TRBJ2-1 | many | TRBV5-1 | .
TGCGCCAGCAGCCCGGGACAGAGGGGTGAAAAACTGTTTTTT | CASSPGQRGEKLFF | TRBJ1-4 | many | TRBV5-1 | TRBD1
TGCGCCAGCAGCCCCGAACCGGGACAGGGCAACATTCAGTACTTC | CASSPEPGQGNIQYF | TRBJ2-4 | many | TRBV5-1 | TRBD1
TGCAGTGCTAGAGATCCAGGGCCCGACTACGAGCAGTACTTC | CSARDPGPDYEQYF | TRBJ2-7 | many | TRBV20-1 | .
TGTGCCAGCAGCTTAGACGGCCTCTATGGCTACACCTTC | CASSLDGLYGYTF | TRBJ1-2 | many | TRBV7-2 | .
TGTGCCAGCAGCTTGGGGGGCCTATCCTATGGCTACACCTTC | CASSLGGLSYGYTF | TRBJ1-2 | few | TRBV5-5 | .
TGTGCCAGCAGCTTATACCCTGTCTCAGGTCAGCCCCAGCATTTT | CASSLYPVSGQPQHF | TRBJ1-5 | . | TRBV7-8 | .
TGTGCCAGCAGTTTTGGGGGGGGTTCAAGAGATACGCAGTATTTT | CASSFGGGSRDTQYF | TRBJ2-3 | many | TRBV28 | TRBD2
TGTGCCAGCAGTTTGAGGGAGGGGCAGCCCCAGCATTTT | CASSLREGQPQHF | TRBJ1-5 | . | TRBV12-3/TRBV12-4 | .
TGCGCCAGCAGCGTGTCGGCGGGGGACAATGAGCAGTTCTTC | CASSVSAGDNEQFF | TRBJ2-1 | many | TRBV5-1 | TRBD2
TGTGCCAGCTCACCATTGGCCGATTCACCCCTCCACTTT | CASSPLADSPLHF | TRBJ1-6 | many | TRBV18 | .
TGTGCCAGCAGTTACGTAGCGGACCCTGTGGATACGCAGTATTTT | CASSYVADPVDTQYF | TRBJ2-3 | . | TRBV6-2/TRBV6-3 | .
TGTGCCAGCAGCGGGACATTTTTCTCCTACGAGCAGTACTTC | CASSGTFFSYEQYF | TRBJ2-7 | many | TRBV2 | .
TGTGCCAGCAGCTTGCGTGGAAAATGGCGGAATGAGCAGTTCTTC | CASSLRGKWRNEQFF | TRBJ2-1 | many | TRBV7-8 | .
TGTGCCAGCTCACCACGGCAGGGAAGTGGCGCTAATGAAAAACTGTTTTTT | CASSPRQGSGANEKLFF | TRBJ1-4 | many | TRBV18 | .
TGTGCCAGCAGCTTGGTCGGGGGGGCATCCGATACGCAGTATTTT | CASSLVGGASDTQYF | TRBJ2-3 | many | TRBV5-8 | TRBD2
TGTGCCAGCAGCCATCTCCCGGCCGGGACAGGGATCACTGAAGCTTTCTTT | CASSHLPAGTGITEAFF | TRBJ1-1 | many | TRBV28 | TRBD1
TGTGCCAGCTCTCCGATATCCTACGAGCAGTACTTC | CASSPISYEQYF | TRBJ2-7 | . | TRBV18 | .
TGCAGTGCTAGAATAGGGACTGGGGCCAACGTCCTGACTTTC | CSARIGTGANVLTF | TRBJ2-6 | many | TRBV20-1 | .
TGTGCCAGCGGATCCTCCTTAACCGGCAATGAGCAGTTCTTC | CASGSSLTGNEQFF | TRBJ2-1 | many | TRBV7-9 | .
TGTGCCAGCAGCGTTAGCGGGGGAGGGGAGACCCAGTACTTC | CASSVSGGGETQYF | TRBJ2-5 | . | TRBV9 | TRBD2
TGTGCCACCCAGGGGACCTACGAGCAGTACTTC | CATQGTYEQYF | TRBJ2-7 | many | TRBV10-3 | .
TGCAGTGCTAGAGTTAGCGGGGGGGCCTACCAAGAGACCCAGTACTTC | CSARVSGGAYQETQYF | TRBJ2-5 | many | TRBV20-1 | TRBD2
TGCGCCAGCAGCTCGACCTTGGACAGGGGCTATGGCTACACCTTC | CASSSTLDRGYGYTF | TRBJ1-2 | . | TRBV5-1 | TRBD1
TGTGCCAGCAGCTTAGGGACAGGGGCGAAGTTCTTC | CASSLGTGAKFF | TRBJ2-1 | many | TRBV7-9 | TRBD1
TGTGCCAGCAGCACGGGACAGACCACCGGGGAGCTGTTTTTT | CASSTGQTTGELFF | TRBJ2-2 | . | TRBV7-3 | TRBD1
TGCAGTGCTAGGTATCCCCGGGTTTGGGAGACCCAGTACTTC | CSARYPRVWETQYF | TRBJ2-5 | many | TRBV20-1 | .
TGTGCCAGCAGCTACGAAAGGGGGAATGAGCAGTACTTC | CASSYERGNEQYF | TRBJ2-7 | many | TRBV7-9 | .
TGTGCCAGCAGCTTAACTGCCAGGGGTAACGGCGAGCAGTACTTC | CASSLTARGNGEQYF | TRBJ2-7 | many | TRBV7-3 | .
TGCAGTGCCCGATGGGGGGAGACCCAGTACTTC | CSARWGETQYF | TRBJ2-5 | many | TRBV20-1 | .
TGCAGTGCTAGTGACCAGCCCAATCAGCCCCAGCATTTT | CSASDQPNQPQHF | TRBJ1-5 | many | TRBV20-1 | .
TGTGCCGGGGCATTCATACAGGGCTCCTCCTATGGCTACACCTTC | CAGAFIQGSSYGYTF | TRBJ1-2 | many | TRBV7-9 | .
TGCGCCAGCAGCCCCCTTACGTCCTACGAGCAGTACTTC | CASSPLTSYEQYF | TRBJ2-7 | few | TRBV5-1 | .
TGTGCCAGCAGTCCCCAAAGACCTGGGGAGCTGTTTTTT | CASSPQRPGELFF | TRBJ2-2 | many | TRBV12-3/TRBV12-4 | .
TGCGCCAGCAGCCCAGATAGGGAGGGGGAGACCCAGTACTTC | CASSPDREGETQYF | TRBJ2-5 | few | TRBV5-1 | TRBD2
TGCGCCAGCAGCGGGGGGCGAGGGCCGAACACCGGGGAGCTGTTTTTT | CASSGGRGPNTGELFF | TRBJ2-2 | many | TRBV5-1 | .
TGCAGCGTTGTAGGCTCGGCAGGCCTTAAGAATGAGCAGTTCTTC | CSVVGSAGLKNEQFF | TRBJ2-1 | many | TRBV29-1 | .
TGCGCCAGCAGCCCCTATCCGGGGGGCAATCAGCCCCAGCATTTT | CASSPYPGGNQPQHF | TRBJ1-5 | many | TRBV5-1 | .
TGTGCCAGCAGGCAACAGGGGATTAATGAGCAGTTCTTC | CASRQQGINEQFF | TRBJ2-1 | many | TRBV7-9 | TRBD1
TGCAGTGCTAGACAACGATCACGGACCTTCTATGGCTACACCTTC | CSARQRSRTFYGYTF | TRBJ1-2 | many | TRBV20-1 | .
TGTGCCAGCTCCGGGTGGGCAGATACGCAGTATTTT | CASSGWADTQYF | TRBJ2-3 | many | TRBV7-8 | .
TGTGCCAGCAGCTTAAGGGAATCGTCGGAGACCCAGTACTTC | CASSLRESSETQYF | TRBJ2-5 | many | TRBV5-6 | .
TGCTGTGCTAGAGGTTTAACAGGGGATGTGTACGAGCAGTACTTC | CCARGLTGDVYEQYF | TRBJ2-7 | . | TRBV20-1 | TRBD1
TGTGCCAGCAGTTACGTGGTTGCTGGAAACACCATATATTTT | CASSYVVAGNTIYF | TRBJ1-3 | many | TRBV6-2/TRBV6-3 | .
TGCAGTGCTAGAAGGGGCGCCCGCACGGATACGCAGTATTTT | CSARRGARTDTQYF | TRBJ2-3 | many | TRBV20-1 | .